The source of this TCR beta chain is a study of vaccination effects on CD4 cells after COVID-19. Study-level information: Before sequencing took place, the ViraFEST assay used viral peptide pools to expand antigen-specific CD4+ T cells. Study conclusions and caveats: Convalescent patients were scarce in the study, and it lacked early post-infection timepoints. In vaccinees who were healthy, merely 1 out of 255 vaccine-induced clones cross-reacted with common cold coronaviruses.

On this clone itself: Its cognate antigen is unknown.

Produced via immunoSEQ multiplex PCR; TCRdb's table is partial and in-frame only. Altogether about 73,000 clones are present, around 73% being singletons, with the ten largest covering more than 2%. The culture ran for about 11 days, and then CD4+ T cells were isolated. Each participant received a vaccine that was either BNT162b2 or mRNA-1273, given as two doses. This TCR was sampled from a human donor who received a COVID-19 vaccine. The source material was CD4+ T cells from PBMCs cultured without peptide, sampled after COVID-19 vaccination.

DNA for the CDR3: TGTGCCAGCAGCCAAGATACTCCAGGGGCCTATAATTCACCCCTCCACTTT. It translates to CASSQDTPGAYNSPLHF. This chain connects TRBV3-1 (or the pseudogene TRBV3-2) to TRBJ1-6; TRBD1 might be the D (6 bases). From germline, CDR1 is LGHDT and CDR2 YNNKEL (reference sequence). CDR3 length: 17 residues. V shed 0 bases and J shed 2 bases, with 11 bases lying between them.